These 14 T cell receptor beta chains share one sample of origin, sequenced in a study of neurological immune-mediated disorders. TCRdb analysed the 5' RACE reads with MiXCR anew, one entry per CDR3 protein. Of some 24,000 distinct CDR3 sequences listed, 13% were seen once; the top ten hold 16%. Sequencing used PBMCs. Receptors originate from a middle-aged woman with HTLV-1-associated myelopathy (HAM/TSP).

This clonotype was picked up many times. V gene TRBV6-6 combines with J gene TRBJ2-2; 9 nucleotides match TRBD1. Germline loops: CDR1 MNHNY, CDR2 SVGAGI (reference sequence). This CDR3 comprises 16 residues. The junction had 4 bases not matched to a gene; V was cut back by 5 bases and J by 0 bases. Written as DNA, the CDR3 is TGTGCCAGCAGTGACAGGGGGGAGGCGAACACCGGGGAGCTGTTTTTT. Translated, it gives CASSDRGEANTGELFF.

This clonotype has at least ten counts. V usage is TRBV24-1 and J usage is TRBJ1-2; D is unclear. Germline assignment: CDR1 KGHDR and CDR2 SFDVKD. Trimming removed 3 bases from V and 4 bases from J, with 17 bases in between. The CDR3 sequence is 16 residues long. This CDR3 is CATSDASPGRSYGYTF. The CDR3 DNA reads TGTGCCACCAGTGATGCTTCACCCGGTCGGAGCTATGGCTACACCTTC.

This clonotype was observed many times. The J gene is TRBJ1-5, the V gene TRBV7-2; TRBD1 might be the D (5 bases). Trimming stripped 4 bases from V and 4 bases from J, with 8 bases between. This CDR3 comprises 13 residues. Germline loops: CDR1 SGHTA, CDR2 FQGNSA. The CDR3 protein is CASSWEGNQPQHF. As DNA, the CDR3 is TGTGCCAGCAGCTGGGAGGGGAATCAGCCCCAGCATTTT.

This clonotype showed up many times. The chain has TRBV9 and TRBJ2-5; 10 positions agree with TRBD2. V shed 1 base, J shed 4 bases, and the junction held 7 bases outside the gene matches. The CDR3 spans 16 residues. Germline CDR1 reads SGDLS; CDR2 reads YYNGEE. The CDR3 DNA is TGTGCCAGCAGCGTACTGAGCGGGGGGGCTGGAGAGACCCAGTACTTC. Protein product: CASSVLSGGAGETQYF.

This clonotype has at least ten counts. V is TRBV7-9 and J is TRBJ2-7; TRBD1 might be the D (5 bases). Germline V gene lookup returns CDR1 SEHNR and CDR2 FQNEAQ (reference sequence). V was pared by 3 bases and J by 5 bases, with 8 bases between. The CDR3 contains 12 residues. CDR3: CASSLSRDEQYF. In DNA form, the CDR3 reads TGTGCCAGCAGCTTGTCCAGGGACGAGCAGTACTTC.

By sample fraction, this clonotype is medium-sized (0.01 to 0.1%). This chain uses TRBV14 with TRBJ1-4; tentatively, D is TRBD1 (5 bases). Germline V lookup: CDR1 SGHDN, CDR2 FVKESK. Deletions cut 4 bases from V and 7 bases from J, with 13 bases between. CDR3 length: 14 amino acids. The CDR3 reads CASSPDWGPEKLFF. DNA for the CDR3: TGTGCCAGCAGCCCTGACTGGGGACCTGAAAAACTGTTTTTT.

This clonotype was counted at least ten times. The chain uses TRBV28 and TRBJ1-1; D is unresolved. The CDR3 runs 13 residues. Germline V gene lookup returns CDR1 MDHEN and CDR2 SYDVKM. Trimming took 6 bases from V and 1 from J, leaving 9 bases between them. The CDR3 DNA reads as TGTGCCAGCAGGAGGGCGTCGAACACTGAAGCTTTCTTT. Protein: CASRRASNTEAFF.

CDR3 sequence reads: CASIPPGGPGDTQYF. The CDR3 bases are TGTGCCAGCATCCCGCCGGGGGGGCCGGGAGATACGCAGTATTTT. The chain employs TRBV6-6 and TRBJ2-3; 8 bases map to TRBD2. V lost 7 bases, J lost 5 bases, and 11 bases stayed unmatched. The germline V gene encodes CDR1 MNHNY and CDR2 SVGAGI (reference sequence). The CDR3 totals 15 residues.

This clonotype has ten or more counts. The V gene is TRBV4-2, the J gene TRBJ2-2; D not resolved. Per germline, CDR1 LGHNA and CDR2 YNFKEQ. The CDR3 runs to 16 residues. The V end lost 2 bases, the J end lost 0 bases, and 10 bases lay between the germline ends. The CDR3 DNA is TGTGCCAGCAGCCAAAATCCGGGCGCGAACACCGGGGAGCTGTTTTTT. Its protein product is CASSQNPGANTGELFF.

This clonotype has at least ten counts. The V and J genes are TRBV5-1 and TRBJ1-5; tentatively, D is TRBD1 (6 bases). Germline assignment: CDR1 SGHRS and CDR2 YFSETQ. The V gene lost 0 bases and the J gene lost 6 bases, with 13 bases spanning the gap. CDR3 length equals 15 residues. Here the CDR3 reads CASSLEGGGVQPQHF. CDR3 coding DNA: TGCGCCAGCAGCTTGGAAGGGGGGGGGGTTCAGCCCCAGCATTTT.

By its share, this clonotype is hyperexpanded. The V gene is TRBV5-1, the J gene TRBJ2-1; 9 bases match TRBD2. Losses at the gene ends were 0 bases for V and 4 bases for J; bases not matched to a gene: 5. This CDR3 contains 16 residues. Germline values: CDR1 SGHRS, CDR2 YFSETQ. The CDR3 here is CASSLDGAGGYNEQFF. The CDR3, as DNA: TGCGCCAGCAGCTTGGATGGAGCGGGGGGTTACAATGAGCAGTTCTTC.

This clonotype was counted many times. The gene calls are TRBV5-6 and TRBJ1-2; TRBD1 is a possible D gene (6 bases). Deletions cut 4 bases from V and 4 bases from J, with 11 bases between. The germline gives CDR1 SGHDT, CDR2 YYEEEE. The CDR3 runs to 13 residues. The chain's CDR3 is CASSRRGGYGYTF. The CDR3 DNA is TGTGCCAGCAGCCGCAGAGGGGGCTATGGCTACACCTTC.

This clonotype was detected ten times or more. This chain joins TRBV10-1 and TRBJ2-5; TRBD1 aligns across 7 bases. V was clipped by 3 bases and J by 2 bases; unmatched bases: 6. The CDR3 has 15 residues. CDR1 is WNHNN, CDR2 SYGVQD, per germline (reference sequence). Here the CDR3 reads CASSDRDRNQETQYF. The CDR3 DNA sequence: TGCGCCAGCAGTGACCGGGACAGAAATCAAGAGACCCAGTACTTC.

This clonotype was observed many times. J is TRBJ2-7 and V is TRBV4-2; weak D call: TRBD2 (6 bases). Germline V gene sequence: CDR1 LGHNA, CDR2 YNFKEQ. This CDR3 spans 16 amino acids. The V end lost 0 bases, the J end lost 4 bases, and 16 bases lay between the germline ends. CDR3 sequence reads: CASSQDRVLAGYEQYF. The CDR3 nucleotides read TGTGCCAGCAGCCAAGATCGGGTTTTGGCGGGATACGAGCAGTACTTC.